The clone carrying this T cell receptor (beta chain) was observed at least ten times. Antigen specificity is unknown. This entry is derived from a study of read filtering for tumor transcriptome and immune sequencing. The overall study: Patients were 16 to 20 male and about 14 female, mean age 65.9 years, range about 45 to 85. Transcriptome libraries were built from DNase-treated RNA. Points from the study as a whole: Sorted CD138-negative bone marrow cells were not purified T cells. Even smaller IR-seq throughput identified most shared clonotypes.

Germline V gives CDR1 LGHNA, CDR2 YSLEER. There are 17 residues in the CDR3. Trimming took 1 base from V and 9 from J; bases not matched to a gene: 11. This library used around 400 ng RNA and molecular barcoded adaptors spanning alpha/delta and beta/gamma chains. TCRdb reprocessed the reads via MiXCR and lists one record per CDR3 protein. The sample carries 49,000 or so distinct CDR3 sequences, less than 15% recorded once. The sequenced material came from a population of CD138-negative cells sorted from bone marrow. This clonotype was obtained from a donor at least 40 years old with multiple myeloma. The chain couples TRBV4-3 to TRBJ2-7, with 14 positions matching TRBD2. The CDR3: CASSQASGTSGRSVQYF. The CDR3 DNA reads TGCGCCAGCAGCCAAGCTTCCGGGACTAGCGGGAGAAGTGTGCAGTACTTC.